The clone carrying this T cell receptor beta chain was picked up many times. Its antigen is unknown. A 5'RACE template-switching step, the method used to make TCR cDNA, added a universal primer site and UMIs. TCRdb redid the calling of the 5' RACE reads with MiXCR, one entry per CDR3 protein. Among about 140,000 distinct CDR3 sequences listed, 6.6% were seen once. This sample is part of a study of T cells after yellow fever vaccination. Study results and limitations: A large majority of primary-vaccination clones showed up again after the booster (approximately 95% CD4, 88% CD8). The secondary T-cell response peaked on day 5, not day 15, but was weaker. Contaminating bulk clonotypes could be abundant in FACS-sorted repertoires.

Trimming cost V 7 bases and J 4 bases, with 11 bases left between them. The CDR3 runs to 12 residues. Germline assignment: CDR1 SGHAT and CDR2 FQNNGV. Sequenced here: CD4+ T cells sorted from PBMCs, sampled 10 days after the yellow fever booster vaccination. The chain couples TRBV11-2 to TRBJ2-7; the D is unclear. The source is a man aged 25-45 years who received the YFV17D yellow fever vaccine. CDR3 DNA: TGTGCCAGCACCACGCGGACGTACGAGCAGTACTTC. Residues: CASTTRTYEQYF.